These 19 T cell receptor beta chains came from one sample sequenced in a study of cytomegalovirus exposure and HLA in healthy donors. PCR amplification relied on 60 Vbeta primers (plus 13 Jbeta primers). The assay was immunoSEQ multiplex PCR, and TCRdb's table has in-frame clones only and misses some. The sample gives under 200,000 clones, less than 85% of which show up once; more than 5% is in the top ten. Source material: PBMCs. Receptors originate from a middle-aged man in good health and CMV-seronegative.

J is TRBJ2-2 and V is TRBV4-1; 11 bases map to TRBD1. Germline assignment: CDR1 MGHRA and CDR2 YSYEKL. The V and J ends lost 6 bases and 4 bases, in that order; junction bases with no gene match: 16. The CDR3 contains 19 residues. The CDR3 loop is CASSPRTGGLRGGTGELFF. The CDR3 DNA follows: TGCGCCAGCAGTCCCAGGACAGGGGGCCTTAGGGGGGGCACCGGGGAGCTGTTTTTT.

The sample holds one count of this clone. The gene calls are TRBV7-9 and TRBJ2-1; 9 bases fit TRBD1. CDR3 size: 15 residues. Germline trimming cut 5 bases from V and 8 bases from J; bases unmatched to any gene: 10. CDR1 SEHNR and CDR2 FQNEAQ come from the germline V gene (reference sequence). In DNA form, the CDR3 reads TGTGCCAGCAGCCCTGGGACAGGGCGATTCGATGAGCAGTTCTTC. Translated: CASSPGTGRFDEQFF.

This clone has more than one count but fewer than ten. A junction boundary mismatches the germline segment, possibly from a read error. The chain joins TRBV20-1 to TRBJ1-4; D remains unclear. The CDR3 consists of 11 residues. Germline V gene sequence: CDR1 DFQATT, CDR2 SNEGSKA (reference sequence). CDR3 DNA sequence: TGCAGTGCTAGCGTGAGCGAAAGACTGTTTTTT. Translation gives CSASVSERLFF.

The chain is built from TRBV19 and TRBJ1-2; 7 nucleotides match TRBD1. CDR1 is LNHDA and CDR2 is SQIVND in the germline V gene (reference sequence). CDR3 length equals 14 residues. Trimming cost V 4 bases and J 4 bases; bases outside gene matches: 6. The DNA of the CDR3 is TGTGCCAGTAGTACCCGCCGGACAGGCTATGGCTACACCTTC. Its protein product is CASSTRRTGYGYTF.

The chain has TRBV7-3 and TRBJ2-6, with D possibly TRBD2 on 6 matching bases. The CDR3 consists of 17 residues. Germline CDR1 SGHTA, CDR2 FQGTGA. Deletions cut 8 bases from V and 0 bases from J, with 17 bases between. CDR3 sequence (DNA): TGTGCCAGCTCGGAGGGGCTGGGGTCCTCTGGGGCCAACGTCCTGACTTTC. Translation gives CASSEGLGSSGANVLTF.

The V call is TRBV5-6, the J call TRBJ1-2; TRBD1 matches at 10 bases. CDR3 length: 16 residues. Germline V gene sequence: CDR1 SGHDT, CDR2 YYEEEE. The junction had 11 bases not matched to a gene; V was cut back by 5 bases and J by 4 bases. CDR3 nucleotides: TGTGCCAGCAGAGTAACGGGACAGGGGTTATTCTATGGCTACACCTTC. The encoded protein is CASRVTGQGLFYGYTF.

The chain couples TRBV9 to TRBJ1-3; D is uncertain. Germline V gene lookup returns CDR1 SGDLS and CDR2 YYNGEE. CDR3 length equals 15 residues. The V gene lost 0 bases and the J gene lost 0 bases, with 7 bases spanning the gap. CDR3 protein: CASSVAGYSGNTIYF. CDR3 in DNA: TGTGCCAGCAGCGTAGCCGGGTACTCTGGAAACACCATATATTTT.

The CDR3 here is CASSMRPELGNQPQHF. The DNA of the CDR3 is TGTGCCAGTAGTATGAGGCCGGAACTGGGCAATCAGCCCCAGCATTTT. The rearrangement links TRBV19 to TRBJ1-5; D is ambiguous. The V end lost 3 bases, the J end lost 2 bases, and 14 bases lay between the germline ends. Germline V gene data show CDR1 as LNHDA and CDR2 as SQIVND (reference sequence). The length of the CDR3 is 16 residues.

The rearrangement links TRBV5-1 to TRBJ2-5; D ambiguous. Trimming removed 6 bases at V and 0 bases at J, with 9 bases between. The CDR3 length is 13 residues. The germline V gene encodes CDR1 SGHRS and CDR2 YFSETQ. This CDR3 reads CASTSGYQETQYF. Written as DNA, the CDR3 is TGCGCCAGCACCTCCGGGTACCAAGAGACCCAGTACTTC.

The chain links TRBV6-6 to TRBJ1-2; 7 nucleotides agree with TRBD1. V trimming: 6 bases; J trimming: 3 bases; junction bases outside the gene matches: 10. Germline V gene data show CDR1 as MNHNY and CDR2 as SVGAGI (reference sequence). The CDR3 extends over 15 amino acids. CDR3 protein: CASSYGLGQYYGYTF. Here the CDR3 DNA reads TGTGCCAGCAGCTACGGCCTGGGACAGTACTATGGCTACACCTTC.

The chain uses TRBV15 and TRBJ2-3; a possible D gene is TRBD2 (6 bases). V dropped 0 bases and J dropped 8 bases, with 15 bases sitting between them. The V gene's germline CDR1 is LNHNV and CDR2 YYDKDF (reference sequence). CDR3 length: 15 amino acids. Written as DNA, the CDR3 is TGTGCCACCAGCAGAGATTTTGGAGGGGACGGTACGCAGTATTTT. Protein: CATSRDFGGDGTQYF.

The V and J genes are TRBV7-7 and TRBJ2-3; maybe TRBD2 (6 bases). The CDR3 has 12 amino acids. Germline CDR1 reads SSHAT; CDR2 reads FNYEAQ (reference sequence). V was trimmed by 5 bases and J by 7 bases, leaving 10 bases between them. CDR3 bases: TGTGCCAGCAGCCCTGGAGGGTATACGCAGTATTTT. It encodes CASSPGGYTQYF.

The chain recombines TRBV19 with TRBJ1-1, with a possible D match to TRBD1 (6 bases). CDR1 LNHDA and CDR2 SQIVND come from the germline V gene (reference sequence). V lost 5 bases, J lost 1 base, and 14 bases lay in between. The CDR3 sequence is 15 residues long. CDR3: CASSPMGATNTEAFF. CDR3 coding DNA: TGTGCCAGTAGTCCAATGGGGGCAACGAACACTGAAGCTTTCTTT.

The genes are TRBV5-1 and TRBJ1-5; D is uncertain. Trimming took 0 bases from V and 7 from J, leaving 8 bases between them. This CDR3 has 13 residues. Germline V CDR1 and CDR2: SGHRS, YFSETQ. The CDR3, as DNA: TGCGCCAGCAGCTTGGAGGGAGGCCAGCCCCAGCATTTT. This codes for CASSLEGGQPQHF.

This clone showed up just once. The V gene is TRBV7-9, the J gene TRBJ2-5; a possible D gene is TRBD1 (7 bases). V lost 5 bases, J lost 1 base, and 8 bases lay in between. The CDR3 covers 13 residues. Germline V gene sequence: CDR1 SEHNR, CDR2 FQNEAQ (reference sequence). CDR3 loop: CASSQGGQETQYF. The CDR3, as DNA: TGTGCCAGCAGCCAGGGGGGCCAAGAGACCCAGTACTTC.

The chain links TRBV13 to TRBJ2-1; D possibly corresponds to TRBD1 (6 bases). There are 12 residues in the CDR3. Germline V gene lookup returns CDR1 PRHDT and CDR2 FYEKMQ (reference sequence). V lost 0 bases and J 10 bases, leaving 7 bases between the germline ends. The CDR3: CASSLGGAEQFF. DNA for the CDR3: TGTGCCAGCAGCTTAGGGGGGGCCGAGCAGTTCTTC.

The CDR3: CASSEVLAGVEQYF. In DNA form, the CDR3 reads TGTGCCAGCAGCGAGGTACTAGCGGGAGTCGAGCAGTACTTC. The V and J genes are TRBV2 and TRBJ2-7, with 11 bases that match TRBD2. The ends lost 6 bases at V and 6 bases at J; junction bases unmatched: 7. There are 14 residues in the CDR3. The V gene's germline CDR1 is SNHLY and CDR2 FYNNEI.

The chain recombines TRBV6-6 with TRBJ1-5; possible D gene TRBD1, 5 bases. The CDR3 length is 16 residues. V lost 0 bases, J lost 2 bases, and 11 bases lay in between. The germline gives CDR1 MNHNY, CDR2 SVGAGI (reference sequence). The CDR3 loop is CASSYSRGEGNQPQHF. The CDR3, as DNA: TGTGCCAGCAGTTACTCGCGGGGGGAGGGCAATCAGCCCCAGCATTTT.

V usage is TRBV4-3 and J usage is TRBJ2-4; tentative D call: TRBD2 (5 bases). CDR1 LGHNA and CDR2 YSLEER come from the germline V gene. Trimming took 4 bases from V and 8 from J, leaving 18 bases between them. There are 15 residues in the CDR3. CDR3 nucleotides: TGCGCCAGCAGCCTTACGGACGGGGAGTGGGACATTCAGTACTTC. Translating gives CASSLTDGEWDIQYF.